The text below deals with one TCR beta chain. Its antigen remains unidentified. The sample holds no much larger clone one base away, and base qualities are not on file. This sample was taken from a study of CD8 T cells in Susac syndrome (dated by TCRdb to the late 2010s). Describing the broader study: Whether CD8+ T cell activation and differentiation in Susac syndrome was antigen driven was tested using repertoire sequencing.

High-throughput TCR beta sequencing profiled peripheral blood CD8+ and CD4+ T cells from healthy donors, Susac syndrome patients and multiple sclerosis patients. The healthy donors served as controls matched for age and sex. CD8+ TEMRA cells were enriched by FACS, while bulk CD8+ and CD4+ T cells were purified by magnetic negative isolation. Blood was collected in EDTA tubes and processed within 24 hours, with PBMCs isolated through density gradient centrifugation. PBMCs destined for TCR sequencing were cryopreserved in liquid nitrogen and later thawed in a 37 °C water bath. Purity of sorted or isolated CD4+, CD8+ and CD8+ TEMRA cells was at least 90%. RNA was extracted with the RNeasy kit and roughly 0.45 to 1 ug was reverse transcribed using random hexamers. The immunoSEQ multiplex PCR assay, covering 54 Vbeta and 13 Jbeta segments, was used to amplify TCR beta CDR3 regions. Bias from PCR amplification was corrected by using a synthetic template baseline for primer optimization and for computational correction. As for how the authors treated the data: Reads were annotated to V, D and J genes per IMGT and analyzed with immunoSEQ Analyzer, keeping only productive sequences. Clonality was computed as one minus Shannon entropy normalized by log2 of the number of productive unique sequences. Public and private clones were assessed among the 100 most prevalent clones of each patient and control. A clone was defined as Susac-specific if it was absent from the healthy and MS cohorts, from about a thousand published viral clones and from other ImmuneACCESS disease sequences. TCRdb trimmed the raw reads at Q25, called clones with MiXCR and kept productive beta chains. CDR3 protein duplicates are merged, each entry listing the most common genes and DNA. These V and J calls derive from TCRdb rather than the authors' analysis. The sample table lists 150,000 to 200,000 distinct CDR3 sequences, 90% to 95% of them with a count of one. The ten largest clones take up about 0.13% of the sample.

On the study overall, not on this receptor specifically: The TCR sequencing and HLA analysis was acknowledged to have included a relatively small number of individuals.

This clonotype originated in a human donor in good health. The sequencing sample was made of CD4+ T cells from PBMCs.

The DNA sequence is TGTGCCAGCAGTCCTCGGCAGTCCTATGGCTACACCTTC. Translated, it reads CASSPRQSYGYTF. The receptor chain draws on TRBV6-2 or TRBV6-3 and TRBJ1-2; no confident D gene assignment can be made. Via the germline V gene, CDR1 is MNHEY and CDR2 SVGEGT. The CDR3 goes from the cysteine to the phenylalanine over 13 residues. The read is trimmed to its CDR3 DNA, 39 bases read in frame from base 1. V drops 5 bases and J drops 4 bases, leaving 11 bases in between.